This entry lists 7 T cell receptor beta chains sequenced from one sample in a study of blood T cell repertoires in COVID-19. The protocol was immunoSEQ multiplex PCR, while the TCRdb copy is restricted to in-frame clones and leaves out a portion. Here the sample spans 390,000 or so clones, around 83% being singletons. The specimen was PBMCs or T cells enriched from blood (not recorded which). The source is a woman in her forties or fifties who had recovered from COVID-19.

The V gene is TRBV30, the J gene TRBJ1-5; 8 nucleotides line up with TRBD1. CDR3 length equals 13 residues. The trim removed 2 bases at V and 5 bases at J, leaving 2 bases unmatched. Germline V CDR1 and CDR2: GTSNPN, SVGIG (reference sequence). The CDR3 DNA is TGTGCCTGGAGTTCAGGGGGCGATCAGCCCCAGCATTTT. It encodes CAWSSGGDQPQHF.

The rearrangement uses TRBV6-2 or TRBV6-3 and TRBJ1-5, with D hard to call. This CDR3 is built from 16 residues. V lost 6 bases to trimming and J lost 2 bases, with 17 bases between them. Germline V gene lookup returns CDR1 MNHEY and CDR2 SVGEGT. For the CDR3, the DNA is TGTGCCAGCAGCCAGCATCTAGGTCTTGGCAATCAGCCCCAGCATTTT. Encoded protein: CASSQHLGLGNQPQHF.

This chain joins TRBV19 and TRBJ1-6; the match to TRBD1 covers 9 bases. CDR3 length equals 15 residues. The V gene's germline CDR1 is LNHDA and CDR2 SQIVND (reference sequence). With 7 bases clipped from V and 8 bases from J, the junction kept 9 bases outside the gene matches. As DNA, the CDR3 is TGTGCCAGTACCACTCGACGACAGGGGGATTCACCCCTCCACTTT. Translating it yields CASTTRRQGDSPLHF. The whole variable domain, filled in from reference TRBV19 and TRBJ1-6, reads DGGITQSPKYLFRKEGQNVTLSCEQNLNHDAMYWYRQDPGQGLRLIYYSQIVNDFQKGDIAEGYSVSREKKESFPLTVTSAQKNPTAFYLCASTTRRQGDSPLHFGNGTRLTVT.

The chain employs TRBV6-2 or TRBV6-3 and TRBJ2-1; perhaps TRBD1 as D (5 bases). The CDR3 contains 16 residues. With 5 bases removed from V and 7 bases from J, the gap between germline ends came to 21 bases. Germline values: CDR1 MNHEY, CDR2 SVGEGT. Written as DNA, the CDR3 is TGTGCCAGCAGTCTACAAGGGGTATTCGGAGCAAATGAGCAGTTCTTC. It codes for CASSLQGVFGANEQFF.

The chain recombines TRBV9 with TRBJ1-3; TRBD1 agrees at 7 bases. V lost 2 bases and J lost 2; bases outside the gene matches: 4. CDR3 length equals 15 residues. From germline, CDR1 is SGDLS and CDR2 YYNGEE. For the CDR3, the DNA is TGTGCCAGCAGCGTTCAACAGGGGACTGGAAACACCATATATTTT. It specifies CASSVQQGTGNTIYF.

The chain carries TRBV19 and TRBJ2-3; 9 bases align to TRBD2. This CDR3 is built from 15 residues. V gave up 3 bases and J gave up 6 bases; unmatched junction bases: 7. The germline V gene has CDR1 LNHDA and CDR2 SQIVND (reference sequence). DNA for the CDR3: TGTGCCAGTAGTATCCAGCGGGGGGAGGCGGATACGCAGTATTTT. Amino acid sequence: CASSIQRGEADTQYF.

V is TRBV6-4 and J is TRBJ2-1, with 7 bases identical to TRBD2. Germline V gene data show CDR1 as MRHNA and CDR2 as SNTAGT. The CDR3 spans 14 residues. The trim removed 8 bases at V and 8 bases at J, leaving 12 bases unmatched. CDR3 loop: CASPRWREFDEQFF. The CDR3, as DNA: TGTGCCAGCCCTAGGTGGCGGGAGTTCGATGAGCAGTTCTTC.